Listed here are 9 T cell receptor beta chains from one sample, sequenced in a study of Ad26.COV2.S vaccination and SARS-CoV-2 variants. Treatment specified: some 20 received Ad26.COV2.S at low or high dose, single or two shots; roughly five received placebo; per-sample allocation not given. It was on day 63 after the first vaccine or placebo injection that samples were taken. Generated by immunoSEQ multiplex PCR, the TCRdb table keeps only in-frame clones and is missing some. The sample shows about 460,000 clones, roughly nine tenths of them seen only once. Sequenced material: peripheral blood, taken in a trial of Ad26.COV2.S vaccine versus placebo. Receptors originate from a person aged 18-65 years who received the Ad26.COV2.S COVID-19 vaccine or a placebo.

The chain has TRBV21-1 and TRBJ2-3; the D call TRBD2 from the table was never checked on the DNA. TRBV21-1 is termed a pseudogene. The length of the CDR3 is 14 residues. The CDR3 DNA reads TGTGCCAGCAGCAAACTAGCGGGGGCAGATACGCAGTATTTT. Protein: CASSKLAGADTQYF.

The chain couples TRBV6-5 to TRBJ1-1; D is unclear. V dropped 5 bases and J dropped 5 bases, with 15 bases sitting between them. CDR3 size: 14 residues. Germline CDR1 reads MNHEY; CDR2 reads SVGAGI. Here the CDR3 reads CASSREVTQTEAFF. The CDR3 DNA reads as TGTGCCAGCAGTCGCGAGGTAACGCAGACTGAAGCTTTCTTT.

The chain recombines TRBV5-1 with TRBJ2-1, with 7 bases fitting TRBD1. Trimming removed 0 bases from V and 7 bases from J; junction bases left unmatched: 4. The CDR3 is 14 amino acids. Per germline, CDR1 SGHRS and CDR2 YFSETQ. The CDR3 nucleotides are TGCGCCAGCAGCTTGGATGCAGGGGGTAATGAGCAGTTCTTC. Its protein is CASSLDAGGNEQFF. Looking up the rest from reference TRBV5-1 and TRBJ2-1 gives the full variable domain: KAGVTQTPRYLIKTRGQQVTLSCSPISGHRSVSWYQQTPGQGLQFLFEYFSETQRNKGNFPGRFSGRQFSNSRSEMNVSTLELGDSALYLCASSLDAGGNEQFFGPGTRLTVL.

This sequence joins TRBV12-3 or TRBV12-4 and TRBJ2-3; D unresolved. The ends were cut back, 7 bases at V and 2 bases at J, with 7 bases in the middle. This CDR3 spans 12 amino acids. CDR3 nucleotide sequence: TGTGCCAGCACGACCAACACAGATACGCAGTATTTT. The encoded protein is CASTTNTDTQYF.

This rearrangement joins TRBV28 to TRBJ2-7; 7 bases align to TRBD2. Losses at the gene ends were 1 base for V and 4 bases for J; bases not matched to a gene: 13. CDR3 length: 17 amino acids. Germline CDR1 and CDR2: MDHEN and SYDVKM. In nucleotides, the CDR3 is TGTGCCAGCAGTTTATTAGTAGTAGCGGGTAGTGTTTACGAGCAGTACTTC. It codes for CASSLLVVAGSVYEQYF.

This sequence joins TRBV18 and TRBJ1-1; 8 bases align to TRBD1. The CDR3 has 15 amino acids. The V and J ends lost 3 bases and 2 bases, in that order; junction bases with no gene match: 5. Germline lookup yields CDR1 KGHSH and CDR2 LQKENI. Here the CDR3 DNA reads TGTGCCAGCTCACCCTCCGGGACAGGAAACACTGAAGCTTTCTTT. This encodes CASSPSGTGNTEAFF.

The rearrangement uses TRBV2 and TRBJ1-2; D unresolved. The CDR3 has 13 residues. V was clipped by 6 bases and J by 2 bases, with 10 bases between them. Per germline, CDR1 SNHLY and CDR2 FYNNEI. The CDR3 protein is CASSDLGNYGYTF. In DNA form, the CDR3 reads TGTGCCAGCAGCGACCTGGGCAACTATGGCTACACCTTC. Looking up the rest from reference TRBV2 and TRBJ1-2 gives the full variable domain: EPEVTQTPSHQVTQMGQEVILRCVPISNHLYFYWYRQILGQKVEFLVSFYNNEISEKSEIFDDQFSVERPDGSNFTLKIRSTKLEDSAMYFCASSDLGNYGYTFGSGTRLTVV.

This chain joins TRBV18 and TRBJ1-2; 7 nucleotides align to TRBD1. The CDR3 contains 13 residues. J was trimmed by 8 bases and V by 4 bases; bases with no gene match: 7. CDR1 and CDR2 (germline): KGHSH, LQKENI. The CDR3 sequence: CASSLDREGGYTF. The CDR3 bases are TGTGCCAGCTCACTAGACAGGGAAGGAGGCTACACCTTC. Filled out from reference TRBV18 and TRBJ1-2, the complete variable domain reads NAGVMQNPRHLVRRRGQEARLRCSPMKGHSHVYWYRQLPEEGLKFMVYLQKENIIDESGMPKERFSAEFPKEGPSILRIQQVVRGDSAAYFCASSLDREGGYTFGSGTRLTVV.

A remark on this clone: At one end the junction does not follow the germline gene, possibly because of a read error. The rearrangement links TRBV13 to TRBJ2-3, with a tentative D call TRBD2 (6 bases). The length of the CDR3 is 16 residues. The germline V gene has CDR1 PRHDT and CDR2 FYEKMQ (reference sequence). CDR3 region: CASSLGMGGDTDTQYF. The CDR3 region has the DNA TGTGCCAGCAGCCTAGGGATGGGGGGAGATACAGATACGCAGTATTTT.